This passage covers 21 T cell receptor beta chains from one sample sequenced in a study of blood T cell repertoires in COVID-19. TCRdb's table, derived via immunoSEQ multiplex PCR, lists solely in-frame clones and lacks some. The sample includes around 97,000 clones, just under 85% of them seen just once. Source material: peripheral blood. These receptor sequences come from a man aged 65 to 79 with acute or convalescent COVID-19.

This clone was counted a single time. The chain is built from TRBV2 and TRBJ1-4; D gene unclear. V shed 2 bases and J shed 8 bases, with 15 bases lying between them. CDR1 is SNHLY, CDR2 FYNNEI, per germline. The CDR3 contains 15 residues. CDR3 in DNA: TGTGCCAGCAGTGAATCGCAGTGGACGGGGGAAAAACTGTTTTTT. It specifies CASSESQWTGEKLFF.

The chain uses TRBV18 and TRBJ1-6; 8 bases line up with TRBD1. V lost 4 bases to trimming and J lost 5 bases; unmatched junction nucleotides: 10. This CDR3 has 17 amino acids. Germline CDR1 reads KGHSH; CDR2 reads LQKENI. The CDR3 coding sequence is TGTGCCAGCTCACGAAACCACGGGACAGGAGATAATTCACCCCTCCACTTT. This translates into CASSRNHGTGDNSPLHF.

The chain has TRBV6-2 or TRBV6-3 and TRBJ2-5; 8 bases map to TRBD2. J gave up 8 bases and V 0 bases, and 8 bases lay outside the gene matches. The germline V gene has CDR1 MNHEY and CDR2 SVGEGT. This CDR3 is 15 amino acids long. The CDR3 is CASSYSGTRGDTQYF. CDR3 sequence (DNA): TGTGCCAGCAGTTACTCAGGGACTAGAGGCGACACCCAGTACTTC.

The chain is built from TRBV21-1 and TRBJ2-7; no check of the table's D call, TRBD2, against the DNA was made. TRBV21-1 is given as a pseudogene. The CDR3 is 16 residues long. The CDR3 DNA sequence: TGTGCCAGCTGGGACTGCAGCGGGAGACACTCCTACGAGCAGTACTTC. Translated, it gives CASWDCSGRHSYEQYF.

The genes are TRBV7-9 and TRBJ2-3; TRBD2 might be the D (6 bases). Germline assignment: CDR1 SEHNR and CDR2 FQNEAQ (reference sequence). The CDR3 length is 14 residues. V lost 1 base to trimming and J lost 9 bases, with 14 bases between them. The CDR3 region is CASSLGGGVTTQYF. In DNA, the CDR3 is TGTGCCAGCAGCTTAGGGGGCGGGGTCACGACGCAGTATTTT.

This clone was recorded once. V gene TRBV9 combines with J gene TRBJ2-1, with 11 positions matching TRBD1. The V segment lost 3 bases and the J segment 3 bases; nucleotides outside the gene matches: 2. The CDR3 is 15 residues long. Germline CDR1 and CDR2: SGDLS and YYNGEE. For the CDR3, the DNA is TGTGCCAGCAGCGAGGGGACAGGGGGCTACAATGAGCAGTTCTTC. This translates into CASSEGTGGYNEQFF.

V gene TRBV6-6 combines with J gene TRBJ2-1; 7 nucleotides align to TRBD1. The V segment lost 5 bases and the J segment 2 bases; nucleotides outside the gene matches: 12. Germline loops: CDR1 MNHNY, CDR2 SVGAGI (reference sequence). The CDR3 is 17 amino acids. The CDR3 DNA reads as TGTGCCAGCAGTCCAAGACAGGGTCCTATGCCCTACAATGAGCAGTTCTTC. The encoded protein is CASSPRQGPMPYNEQFF.

This chain connects TRBV3-1 (or the pseudogene TRBV3-2) to TRBJ2-3; TRBD1 is a possible D gene (5 bases). Germline V CDR1 and CDR2: LGHDT, YNNKEL (reference sequence). The CDR3 is 16 amino acids. Trimming cost V 1 base and J 2 bases, with 13 bases left between them. CDR3 nucleotides: TGTGCCAGCAGCCAAGGGCAGGGCGGAACCACAGATACGCAGTATTTT. Amino acid sequence: CASSQGQGGTTDTQYF.

This clone was recorded once. The rearrangement joins TRBV25-1 to TRBJ1-1, with a weak D call TRBD1 (5 bases). The CDR3 has 13 amino acids. CDR1 and CDR2 from the germline V gene are MGHDK and SYGVNS. Trimming took off 3 bases at V and 5 bases at J, with 10 bases between the two ends. The CDR3, as DNA: TGTGCCAGCAGTGATCAGGGTTTGACTGAAGCTTTCTTT. Encoded protein: CASSDQGLTEAFF.

J is TRBJ2-1 and V is TRBV30; 8 bases align to TRBD1. This CDR3 contains 17 residues. Germline V lookup: CDR1 GTSNPN, CDR2 SVGIG (reference sequence). Losses at the gene ends were 5 bases for V and 0 bases for J; bases not matched to a gene: 12. The DNA of the CDR3 is TGTGCCTGGGCCGCAGGGGGCCTAGGGGGCTCCTACAATGAGCAGTTCTTC. It encodes CAWAAGGLGGSYNEQFF.

V usage is TRBV27 and J usage is TRBJ1-1; TRBD1 might be the D (6 bases). CDR1 is MNHEY, CDR2 SMNVEV, per germline (reference sequence). The V and J ends lost 5 bases and 2 bases respectively, with 12 bases between them. CDR3 length: 14 residues. CDR3 residues: CASSPPDRNTEAFF. CDR3 DNA: TGTGCCAGCAGTCCACCGGACAGAAACACTGAAGCTTTCTTT.

Worth noting for this clone: At one end the junction does not follow the germline gene, possibly because of a read error. V is TRBV6-5 and J is TRBJ2-7, with 7 bases fitting TRBD2. CDR3 length equals 12 residues. CDR1 MNHEY and CDR2 SVGAGI come from the germline V gene. The CDR3 DNA reads TGTGCCAGCAGCGATACTAGCGAGATCGAACACTTC. Residues: CASSDTSEIEHF.

The chain joins TRBV3-1 (or the pseudogene TRBV3-2) to TRBJ2-7; D is unresolved. V dropped 1 base and J dropped 10 bases, with 11 bases sitting between them. The CDR3 has 12 amino acids. Germline CDR1 LGHDT, CDR2 YNNKEL (reference sequence). The DNA of the CDR3 is TGTGCCAGCAGCCAAGTAAGGAGTGACCAGTACTTC. As protein: CASSQVRSDQYF.

The chain is built from TRBV12-3 or TRBV12-4 and TRBJ2-3, with D uncertain. The CDR3 totals 11 residues. V lost 7 bases to trimming and J lost 2 bases, with 4 bases between them. This CDR3 reads CASTYTDTQYF. CDR3 in DNA: TGTGCCAGCACGTACACAGATACGCAGTATTTT.

The V gene is TRBV3-1 (or the pseudogene TRBV3-2), the J gene TRBJ2-5, with 11 bases fitting TRBD2. The CDR3 runs to 16 residues. J was trimmed by 6 bases and V by 1 base; bases with no gene match: 7. Germline-derived CDR1 and CDR2 are LGHDT and YNNKEL (reference sequence). CDR3 bases: TGTGCCAGCAGCCAAGGGCCCACTAGCGGGGGTAAGACCCAGTACTTC. As protein: CASSQGPTSGGKTQYF.

The chain joins TRBV7-8 to TRBJ2-3; TRBD2 matches 9 bases. The V gene end was trimmed by 5 bases and the J gene end by 8 bases; junction bases not matched to a gene: 14. The germline gives CDR1 SGHVS, CDR2 FQNEAQ. The CDR3 contains 16 residues. The CDR3 region has the DNA TGTGCCAGCAGCCCCCGTTCGGCGGGGGGGCAGGGTACGCAGTATTTT. Amino acid sequence: CASSPRSAGGQGTQYF.

The chain employs TRBV6-6 and TRBJ1-1; 8 bases agree with TRBD1. The V segment lost 6 bases and the J segment 4 bases; nucleotides outside the gene matches: 7. Germline V gene lookup returns CDR1 MNHNY and CDR2 SVGAGI (reference sequence). This CDR3 is built from 14 residues. The CDR3 coding sequence is TGTGCCAGCAGCCGAGAGACAGGGGCCACTGAAGCTTTCTTT. It is translated as CASSRETGATEAFF.

This rearrangement joins TRBV2 to TRBJ2-2; D not certain. Trimming removed 3 bases from V and 13 bases from J, with 15 bases in between. The length of the CDR3 is 13 residues. Germline loops: CDR1 SNHLY, CDR2 FYNNEI. In DNA, the CDR3 is TGTGCCAGCAGTGACGACTTGAAAGGTTGGCTGTTTTTT. Translating it yields CASSDDLKGWLFF.

The rearrangement links TRBV7-9 to TRBJ2-5; D perhaps matches TRBD2 (6 bases). Germline-derived CDR1 and CDR2 are SEHNR and FQNEAQ (reference sequence). The CDR3 totals 15 residues. V was trimmed by 1 base and J by 2 bases, leaving 11 bases between them. The DNA for the CDR3 is TGTGCCAGCAGCTTAGGGACTACTATACAAGAGACCCAGTACTTC. Protein product: CASSLGTTIQETQYF.

This sequence joins TRBV3-1 (or the pseudogene TRBV3-2) and TRBJ1-2, with D maybe TRBD1 (6 bases). This CDR3 has 14 amino acids. V lost 1 base, J lost 5 bases, and 11 bases lay in between. Germline CDR1 LGHDT, CDR2 YNNKEL (reference sequence). The CDR3 loop reads CASSQVPRGYGYTF. DNA for the CDR3: TGTGCCAGCAGCCAAGTGCCGAGGGGGTATGGCTACACCTTC.

This clone turned up a few times. This chain links TRBV19 with TRBJ2-7; 8 nucleotides agree with TRBD2. Unmatched junction bases numbered 12, after V lost 7 bases and J lost 4 bases. The CDR3 has 15 amino acids. The germline CDR1 and CDR2 sequences are LNHDA and SQIVND (reference sequence). CDR3 amino acids: CASTFRSGSGYEQYF. The CDR3 DNA is TGTGCCAGTACATTTAGGAGCGGGAGTGGGTACGAGCAGTACTTC.